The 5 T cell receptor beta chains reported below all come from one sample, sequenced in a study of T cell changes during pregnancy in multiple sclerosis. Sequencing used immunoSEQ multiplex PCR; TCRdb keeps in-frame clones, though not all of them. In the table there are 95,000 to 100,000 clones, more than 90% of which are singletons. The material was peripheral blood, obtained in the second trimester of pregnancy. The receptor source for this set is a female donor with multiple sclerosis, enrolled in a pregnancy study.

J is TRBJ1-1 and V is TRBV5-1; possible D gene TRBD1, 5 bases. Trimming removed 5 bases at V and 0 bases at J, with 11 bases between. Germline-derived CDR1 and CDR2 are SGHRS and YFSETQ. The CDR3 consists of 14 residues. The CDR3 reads CASRPDSMNTEAFF. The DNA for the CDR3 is TGCGCCAGCAGACCTGACAGCATGAACACTGAAGCTTTCTTT.

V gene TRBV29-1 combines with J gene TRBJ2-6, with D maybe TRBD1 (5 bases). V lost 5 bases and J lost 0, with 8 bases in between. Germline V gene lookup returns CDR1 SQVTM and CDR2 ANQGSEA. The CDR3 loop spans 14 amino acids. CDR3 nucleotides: TGCAGCGTTAGGGGCCTCTCTGGGGCCAACGTCCTGACTTTC. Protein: CSVRGLSGANVLTF.

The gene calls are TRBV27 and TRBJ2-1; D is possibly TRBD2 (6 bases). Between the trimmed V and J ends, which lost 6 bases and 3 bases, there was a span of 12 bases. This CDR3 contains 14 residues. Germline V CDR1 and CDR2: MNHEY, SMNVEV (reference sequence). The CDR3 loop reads CASRGLGFYNEQFF. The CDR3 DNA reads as TGTGCCAGCAGGGGACTGGGATTCTACAATGAGCAGTTCTTC.

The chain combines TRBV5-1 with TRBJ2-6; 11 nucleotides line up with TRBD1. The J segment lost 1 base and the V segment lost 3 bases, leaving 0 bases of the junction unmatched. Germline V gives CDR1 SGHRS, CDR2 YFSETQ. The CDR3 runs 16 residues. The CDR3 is CASSWDRGSGANVLTF. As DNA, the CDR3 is TGCGCCAGCAGCTGGGACAGGGGGTCTGGGGCCAACGTCCTGACTTTC.

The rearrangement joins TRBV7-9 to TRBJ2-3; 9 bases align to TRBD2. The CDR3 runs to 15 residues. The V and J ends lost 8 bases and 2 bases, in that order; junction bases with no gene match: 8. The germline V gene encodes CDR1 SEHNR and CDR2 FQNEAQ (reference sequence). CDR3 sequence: CASEGTSGYTDTQYF. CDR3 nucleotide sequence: TGTGCCAGCGAGGGCACTAGCGGGTACACAGATACGCAGTATTTT.